The T cell receptor (beta chain) described here comes from a study of Ad26.COV2.S vaccination and SARS-CoV-2 variants. Study-wide context: The donor belonged to the COV1001 Ad26.COV2.S trial arm. The authors gave Ad26.COV2.S intramuscularly, either once or twice 56 days apart.

The data were produced by immunoSEQ multiplex PCR, yet TCRdb's version contains in-frame clones alone and is incomplete. The profile shows about 350,000 clones, 88% of them singletons. Treatment noted: 15 to 20 received Ad26.COV2.S at low or high dose, single or two shots; about 5 received placebo; per-sample allocation not given. Day 63 after the first injection of vaccine or placebo was the sampling time. Cohort 1b enrolled adults aged 18-55 years in Boston. Germline-derived CDR1 and CDR2 are SEHNR and FQNEAQ (reference sequence). The CDR3 has 8 amino acids. V lost 3 bases and J 13 bases, leaving 3 bases between the germline ends.

Here the sequenced sample was peripheral blood, taken in a trial of Ad26.COV2.S vaccine versus placebo. The V gene is TRBV7-9, the J gene TRBJ1-2, with D unclear. The sequence derives from a person between 18 and 65 years old who received the Ad26.COV2.S COVID-19 vaccine or a placebo. DNA for the CDR3: TGTGCCAGCAGCTTGGCCACCTTC. Translated, it gives CASSLATF.